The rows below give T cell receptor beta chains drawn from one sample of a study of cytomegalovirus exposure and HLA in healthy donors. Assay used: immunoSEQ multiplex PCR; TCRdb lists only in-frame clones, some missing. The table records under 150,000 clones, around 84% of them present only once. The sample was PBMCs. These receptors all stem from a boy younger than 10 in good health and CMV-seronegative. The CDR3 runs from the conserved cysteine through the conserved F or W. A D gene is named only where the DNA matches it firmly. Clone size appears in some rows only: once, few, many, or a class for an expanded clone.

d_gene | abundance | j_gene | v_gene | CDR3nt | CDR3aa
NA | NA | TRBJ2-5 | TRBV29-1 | TGCAGCGTTCTCCGGACAGACACCGAGACCCAGTACTTC | CSVLRTDTETQYF
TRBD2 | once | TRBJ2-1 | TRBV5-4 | TGTGCCAGCAGCTTGGGCCCCGGCGGGGGGCTCTACAATGAGCAGTTCTTC | CASSLGPGGGLYNEQFF
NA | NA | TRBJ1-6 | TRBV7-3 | TGTGCCAGCAGCTTAACCGGTCGCGGGGGGTATAATTCACCCCTCCACTTT | CASSLTGRGGYNSPLHF
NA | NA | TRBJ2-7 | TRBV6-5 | TGTGCCAGTGGACGGATGGGAGCTGGGAGATCCGAGCAGTACTTC | CASGRMGAGRSEQYF
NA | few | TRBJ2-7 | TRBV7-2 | TGTGCCAGCAGCTTTTCAATGGAGCAGTACTTC | CASSFSMEQYF
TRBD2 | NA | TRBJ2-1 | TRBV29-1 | TGCACCATACACGGGGGGGCGCGCAATGAGCAGTTCTTC | CTIHGGARNEQFF
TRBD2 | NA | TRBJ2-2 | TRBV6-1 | TGTGCCAGCAGTGAGGGAAGACTAGCCCTCAACACCGGGGAGCTGTTTTTT | CASSEGRLALNTGELFF
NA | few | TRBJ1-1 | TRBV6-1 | TGTGCCAGCACCGAAGGTGGGAGTGTAGCTTTCTTT | CASTEGGSVAFF
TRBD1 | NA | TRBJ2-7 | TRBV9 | TGTGCCAGCAGCGCTCTCGGGACAGGGGGCTTATACGAGCAGTACTTC | CASSALGTGGLYEQYF
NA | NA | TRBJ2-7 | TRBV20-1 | TGCAGTGCTCCAGGGGCCTACGAGCAGTACTTC | CSAPGAYEQYF
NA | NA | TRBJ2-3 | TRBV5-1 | TGCGCCAGCAGCTGGGGGGGCCGAGATACGCAGTATTTT | CASSWGGRDTQYF
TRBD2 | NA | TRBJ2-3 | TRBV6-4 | TGTGCCAGCAGTGACTCCGGGGGGGCCACAGATACGCAGTATTTT | CASSDSGGATDTQYF
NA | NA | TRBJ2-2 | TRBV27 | TGTGCCAGCAGTTTAGCAGGGTCGGGTGATCGGGAGCTGTTTTTT | CASSLAGSGDRELFF
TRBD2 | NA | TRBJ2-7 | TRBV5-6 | TGTGCCAGCAGTTGGGGGGGGGAGGGACGCGAGCAGTACTTC | CASSWGGEGREQYF
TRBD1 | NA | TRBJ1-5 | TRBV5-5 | TGTGCCAGCAGCAACGACAGGGTAGGTCAGCCCCAGCATTTT | CASSNDRVGQPQHF
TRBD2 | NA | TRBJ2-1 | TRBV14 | TGTGCCAGCAGCCATGTGGTCCTAGCGGGATCCTCCTACAATGAGCAGTTCTTC | CASSHVVLAGSSYNEQFF
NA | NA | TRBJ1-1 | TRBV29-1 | TGCAGCGTTGAAGGTGACGCGGACAGTATGAACACTGAAGCTTTCTTT | CSVEGDADSMNTEAFF
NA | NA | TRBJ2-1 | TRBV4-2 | TGTGCCAGCAGCCCGGAGGTGCGCAATGAGCAGTTCTTC | CASSPEVRNEQFF
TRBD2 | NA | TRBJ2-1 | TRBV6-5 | TGTGCCAGCAGGGGACTAGCGGCAAACAATGAGCAGTTCTTC | CASRGLAANNEQFF
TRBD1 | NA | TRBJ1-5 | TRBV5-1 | TGCGCCAGCAGCGGGGACAGGCTCGGTGGCCAGCCCCAGCATTTT | CASSGDRLGGQPQHF
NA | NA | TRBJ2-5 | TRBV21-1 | TGTGCCAGCAGCAAAGCGGGCAGGGGGATCCAAGAGACCCAGTACTTC | CASSKAGRGIQETQYF
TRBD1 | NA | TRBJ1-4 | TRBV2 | TGTGCCAGCAGTGAGTGGACAGGGGTATTTGAAAAACTGTTTTTT | CASSEWTGVFEKLFF
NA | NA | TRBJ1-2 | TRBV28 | TGTGCCAGCAGCTCGGGGGGTCAGGGGAGGTTGAACTATGGCTACACCTTC | CASSSGGQGRLNYGYTF
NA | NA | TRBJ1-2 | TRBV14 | TGTGCCAGCAGCCCGGACAGTACGGACGGCTACACCTTC | CASSPDSTDGYTF